This T cell receptor beta chain was profiled in a study of post-analysis software for immune sequencing data. Study results and limitations: Those with multiple sclerosis, the patient group, showed significantly lower normalized Chao1 diversity than controls. Controls showed lower frequencies than patients for 5 or 6 TRBV segments, and TRBV5-6, TRBV5-1 and TRBV20-1 were among these.

Looked up from germline, CDR1 is LGHDT and CDR2 is YNNKEL (reference sequence). J gave up 4 bases and V 2 bases, and 16 bases lay outside the gene matches. The CDR3 has 19 amino acids. The TCR beta cDNA libraries carried unique molecular identifiers. Yield was 500,000 to 600,000 cDNA molecules from around 1 to 9.1 million T cells. Each CDR3 protein is one row after TCRdb ran MiXCR on the PCR reads. The data show roughly 650,000 distinct CDR3 sequences, with over 45% seen just once and 10% to 12% held by the top ten. Of note for this clonotype: The antigen is undetermined.

This TCR derives from a girl aged 2 to 10 with multiple sclerosis. The rearrangement uses TRBV3-1 and TRBJ2-1; 8 nucleotides agree with TRBD2. Sequencing was carried out using blood. The DNA for the CDR3 is TGTGCCAGCAGCCAAACGTCGACGGTGGCGGGGGGTGATTACAATGAGCAGTTCTTC. Its protein is CASSQTSTVAGGDYNEQFF.